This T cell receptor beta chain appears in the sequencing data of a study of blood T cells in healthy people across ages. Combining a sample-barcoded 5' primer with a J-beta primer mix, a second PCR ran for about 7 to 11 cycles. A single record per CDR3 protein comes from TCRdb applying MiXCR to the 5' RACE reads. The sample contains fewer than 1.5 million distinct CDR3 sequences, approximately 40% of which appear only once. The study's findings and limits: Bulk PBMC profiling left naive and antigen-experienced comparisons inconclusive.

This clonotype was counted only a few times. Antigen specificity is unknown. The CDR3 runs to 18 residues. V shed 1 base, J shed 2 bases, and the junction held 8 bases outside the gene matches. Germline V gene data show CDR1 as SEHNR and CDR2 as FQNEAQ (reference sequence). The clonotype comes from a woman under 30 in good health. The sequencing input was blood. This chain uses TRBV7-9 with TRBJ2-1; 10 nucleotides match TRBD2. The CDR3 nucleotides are TGTGCCAGCAGCTTAGAGGATAGCGGGAGGACCACCTACAATGAGCAGTTCTTC. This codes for CASSLEDSGRTTYNEQFF.